Each of the 7 T cell receptor beta chains below was sequenced from the same sample in a study of T-cell reconstitution after alpha-beta-depleted transplantation in children. Preparation of the TCRbeta library used unique molecular identifiers. TCRdb analysed the PCR reads with MiXCR anew, one entry per CDR3 protein. The data show 780,000 or so distinct CDR3 sequences, approximately 15% seen once. Source: PBMCs, mostly from graft donor cells, taken 360 days after TCRalphabeta/CD19-depleted stem cell transplant. These receptors all stem from a male patient between 10 and 17 years old who had a stem cell transplant for acute lymphoblastic leukemia, so the T cells may come from the graft donor.

This clonotype was counted many times. This rearrangement joins TRBV5-1 to TRBJ2-7; 9 bases map to TRBD1. The CDR3 consists of 14 residues. Germline V gene lookup returns CDR1 SGHRS and CDR2 YFSETQ. With V trimmed by 5 bases and J by 3 bases, 6 bases remained unmatched. The CDR3 reads CASSRTGEFYEQYF. The CDR3 nucleotides are TGCGCCAGCAGTAGGACAGGGGAGTTCTACGAGCAGTACTTC.

Here the CDR3 reads CASNRDTGSIWGDTQYF. DNA for the CDR3: TGCGCCAGCAACCGGGACACAGGATCTATTTGGGGGGATACGCAGTATTTT. This chain links TRBV5-1 with TRBJ2-3, with TRBD1 as a possible D gene (6 bases). Looked up from germline, CDR1 is SGHRS and CDR2 is YFSETQ. Trimming removed 6 bases from V and 6 bases from J, with 26 bases in between. The CDR3 has 17 amino acids.

A remark on this clonotype: At one boundary the junction diverges from the germline segment, which might be a read error. The rearrangement uses TRBV20-1 and TRBJ2-1; D ambiguous. CDR1 and CDR2 (germline): DFQATT, SNEGSKA (reference sequence). The CDR3 runs 13 residues. The CDR3 reads CSGRDRLDNEQFF. The CDR3 region has the DNA TGCAGTGGTAGAGATCGGCTAGACAATGAGCAGTTCTTC.

This clonotype was seen only a few times. The chain joins TRBV3-1 to TRBJ2-3; D gene ambiguous. The length of the CDR3 is 15 residues. Trimming left V 2 bases short and J 1 base short, with 10 bases between. Germline-derived CDR1 and CDR2 are LGHDT and YNNKEL (reference sequence). The CDR3 bases are TGTGCCAGCAGCCAACAGATTGGACGCACAGATACGCAGTATTTT. Protein product: CASSQQIGRTDTQYF.

Remarks on this clonotype: One end of the junction fails to match germline, which may point to a read error. The chain couples TRBV9 to TRBJ2-5; D is unresolved. Germline CDR1 SGDLS, CDR2 YYNGEE. This CDR3 has 12 amino acids. CDR3 nucleotides: TGTGCCAGCAGCGCCTCACAAGGGACCCAGTACTTC. Amino acid sequence: CASSASQGTQYF.

J is TRBJ2-7 and V is TRBV4-1; D might be TRBD2 (6 bases). There are 15 residues in the CDR3. CDR1 is MGHRA, CDR2 YSYEKL, per germline. V shed 2 bases and J shed 0 bases, with 11 bases lying between them. DNA for the CDR3: TGCGCCAGCAGCCAAACCGGGGGTAGCTCCTACGAGCAGTACTTC. Amino acids: CASSQTGGSSYEQYF.

This clonotype was counted only a few times. This chain connects TRBV4-1 to TRBJ2-1; D could derive from TRBD1 or TRBD2 (5 bases each). The V end was cut by 0 bases, the J end by 5 bases, with 17 bases between. This CDR3 comprises 17 residues. CDR1 and CDR2 from the germline V gene are MGHRA and YSYEKL. This CDR3 is CASSQDLLGTLNNEQFF. The DNA of the CDR3 is TGCGCCAGCAGCCAAGACCTTCTCGGGACCCTTAACAATGAGCAGTTCTTC.